The rows below give T cell receptor beta chains drawn from one sample of a study of blood T cell repertoires in COVID-19. The method was immunoSEQ multiplex PCR; TCRdb's version includes in-frame clones alone and lacks a portion of them. This table holds 150,000 to 200,000 clones, 87% found once. The sequenced material came from PBMCs or T cells enriched from blood (not recorded which). These receptors originate from a woman aged 25 to 39 who had recovered from COVID-19. The CDR3 runs from the conserved cysteine through the conserved F or W. Each record gives: J gene, clone size, D gene, V gene, CDR3 DNA, CDR3 protein. The D gene is left open where the match is weak. Clone size is stated in some rows and not others, as once, few, many or a class when expanded.

TRBJ2-7 | - | TRBD1 | TRBV27 | TGTGCCAGCAGTATGGGGACAGCCAGGGAGCAGTACTTC | CASSMGTAREQYF
TRBJ2-1 | - | TRBD2 | TRBV23-1 | TGCGCCAGCAGTCAAGAGGCCATACTAGCGGGAGGGATCTCCCACAATGAGCAGTTCTTC | CASSQEAILAGGISHNEQFF
TRBJ1-2 | - | - | TRBV12-3/TRBV12-4 | TGTGCCAGCAGTTTATACAGGGCGGGCTACACCTTC | CASSLYRAGYTF
TRBJ1-5 | - | - | TRBV21-1 | TGTGCCAGCAGCGGAAGGAGGGTTAATCAGCCCCAGCATTTT | CASSGRRVNQPQHF
TRBJ1-1 | - | TRBD1 | TRBV29-1 | TGCAGCGCTGGAGGGGACAGTAACACTGAAGCTTTCTTT | CSAGGDSNTEAFF
TRBJ2-7 | - | - | TRBV7-8 | TGTGCCAGCAGCGAACAGGGCTACGAGCAGTACTTC | CASSEQGYEQYF
TRBJ1-2 | - | TRBD1 | TRBV29-1 | TGCAGCGTTAAGGACAGGTGGGATGGCTACACCTTC | CSVKDRWDGYTF
TRBJ1-2 | - | - | TRBV10-1 | TGCGCCAGCAGATTTAAGGGAGAAGATTATGGCTACACCTTC | CASRFKGEDYGYTF
TRBJ1-2 | - | TRBD1 | TRBV9 | TGTGCCAGCAGCGTAGGGGACAGGGGGGCTCGTGACTATGGCTACACCTTC | CASSVGDRGARDYGYTF
TRBJ1-1 | - | - | TRBV3-1/TRBV3-2 | TGTGCCAGCAGCCAAGACAGGGTCTTGACTGAAGCTTTCTTT | CASSQDRVLTEAFF
TRBJ2-5 | - | - | TRBV5-1 | TGCGCCAGCAGCTTGTCCGGGGGGACACAAGAGACCCAGTACTTC | CASSLSGGTQETQYF
TRBJ1-2 | - | - | TRBV19 | TGTGCCAGTAGTATAGCAGGTGCGCGTAAAGGCTACACCTTC | CASSIAGARKGYTF
TRBJ2-7 | - | - | TRBV12-5 | TGTGCTAGTGGTTTGGAGGCGGGGCCCTACGAGCAGTACTTC | CASGLEAGPYEQYF
TRBJ1-1 | - | - | TRBV29-1 | TGCAGCACCGGCACTGAAGCTTTCTTT | CSTGTEAFF
TRBJ2-1 | - | TRBD2 | TRBV5-1 | TGCGCCAGCAGCTTGTGGACTAGCGGGGATTACAATGAGCAGTTCTTC | CASSLWTSGDYNEQFF
TRBJ1-1 | once | - | TRBV4-1 | TGCGCCAGCTCGTACCAAACAGGGTCGGGTGAAGCTTTCTTT | CASSYQTGSGEAFF
TRBJ1-6 | - | - | TRBV13 | TGTGCCAGCAGCTTGGGCCGGGGTAGGAATTCACCCCTCCACTTT | CASSLGRGRNSPLHF
TRBJ2-7 | - | - | TRBV19 | TGTGCCAGTAGTACAGGGGAGGGGTACGAGCAGTACTTC | CASSTGEGYEQYF
TRBJ2-7 | - | - | TRBV11-3 | TGTGCCAGCAGCGTGGGCCTCTACGAGCAGTACTTC | CASSVGLYEQYF
TRBJ2-7 | once | - | TRBV7-3 | TGTGCCAGCAGCTTATATAGCGGAGCAGCCTACGAGCAGTACTTC | CASSLYSGAAYEQYF
TRBJ1-6 | - | - | TRBV7-3 | TGTGCCAGCAGCTCCGAGATGTATTCACCCCTCCACTTT | CASSSEMYSPLHF
TRBJ2-7 | - | - | TRBV7-8 | TGTGCCAGCAGCTTAACGTCGGACAGAGACGACGAGCAGTACTTC | CASSLTSDRDDEQYF
TRBJ1-3 | - | TRBD1 | TRBV9 | TGTGCCAGCAGCGGGACAGGGGTCTCCTCTGGAAACACCATATATTTT | CASSGTGVSSGNTIYF
TRBJ1-1 | - | - | TRBV9 | TGTGCCAGCAGCGTGGGGGGTGCGAACACTGAAGCTTTCTTT | CASSVGGANTEAFF
TRBJ2-1 | - | TRBD2 | TRBV3-1/TRBV3-2 | TGTGCCAGCAGCCAAGGGAGGACTAGGGGCAATGAGCAGTTCTTC | CASSQGRTRGNEQFF
TRBJ1-1 | few | TRBD1 | TRBV7-8 | TGTGCCAGCAGCTTAGGCTCTGAGGGGGCTGCGGCTTTCTTT | CASSLGSEGAAAFF
TRBJ1-2 | - | - | TRBV12-3/TRBV12-4 | TGTGCCAGCAGCCCAGGACAGACTGGCTACACCTTC | CASSPGQTGYTF
TRBJ2-7 | - | - | TRBV27 | TGTGCCAGCAGTTCCCAGACAGAAGACGAGCAGTACTTC | CASSSQTEDEQYF
TRBJ2-2 | once | - | TRBV18 | TGTGCCAGCTCCACGGGAACCGGGGAGCTGTTTTTT | CASSTGTGELFF
TRBJ1-5 | - | TRBD1 | TRBV11-2 | TGTGCCAGCAGCTTAAAGGGACAGGGTAATCAGCCCCAGCATTTT | CASSLKGQGNQPQHF
TRBJ1-6 | - | - | TRBV30 | TGTGCCTGGAGTGTACGCAGGGCCTCCTCCTATAATTCACCCCTCCACTTT | CAWSVRRASSYNSPLHF
TRBJ2-5 | - | - | TRBV7-2 | TGTGCCAGCAGCCTAAACAGGGAAACAGAGACCCAGTACTTC | CASSLNRETETQYF
TRBJ1-6 | - | - | TRBV3-1/TRBV3-2 | TGTGCCAGCAGCCAAGGCGCGTTAAATTCACCCCTCCACTTT | CASSQGALNSPLHF
TRBJ1-1 | - | TRBD1 | TRBV6-2/TRBV6-3 | TGTGCCAGCAGTTATCAAACAGGGGATCCTTGGACTGAAGCTTTCTTT | CASSYQTGDPWTEAFF
TRBJ1-1 | - | - | TRBV19 | TGTGCCAGTACGGGACAGAACACTGAAGCTTTCTTT | CASTGQNTEAFF
TRBJ2-5 | once | - | TRBV7-3 | TGTGCCAGCAGCAAGACTGGAGGAGAGACCCAGTACTTC | CASSKTGGETQYF
TRBJ1-2 | - | - | TRBV15 | TGTGCCACCAGCAGAGGTTCAGGTGCTACTAACTATGGCTACACCTTC | CATSRGSGATNYGYTF
TRBJ1-5 | - | - | TRBV19 | TGTGCCAGTAGTATCGCCCTCGGGGGACAGCCCCAGCATTTT | CASSIALGGQPQHF
TRBJ1-6 | few | - | TRBV5-4 | TGTGCCAGCAGCTTCCGGGGGGAAACTTCACCCCTCCACTTT | CASSFRGETSPLHF
TRBJ2-2 | - | - | TRBV7-3 | TGTGCCAGCAGCAACAGTGGGGGGGAGCTGTTTTTT | CASSNSGGELFF
TRBJ1-1 | - | TRBD1 | TRBV3-1/TRBV3-2 | TGTGCCAGCAGTCCTAGGACAGGGAACACTGAAGCTTTCTTT | CASSPRTGNTEAFF
TRBJ1-1 | once | - | TRBV5-6 | TGTGCCAGCAGCTTTCGGTATAACACTGAAGCTTTCTTT | CASSFRYNTEAFF
TRBJ1-2 | - | TRBD1 | TRBV25-1 | TGTGCCAGCAGTGAATTGAATTCAGGGGGCGCGAGGGGCTACACCTTC | CASSELNSGGARGYTF
TRBJ2-1 | - | TRBD2 | TRBV4-3 | TGCGCCAGCAGCCAAAATGGACTAGCGGACTACAATGAGCAGTTCTTC | CASSQNGLADYNEQFF
TRBJ2-5 | - | TRBD2 | TRBV20-1 | TGCAGTGCTAGTTTAGCGGGGGGGTCTGAGACCCAGTACTTC | CSASLAGGSETQYF
TRBJ1-5 | - | TRBD1 | TRBV3-1/TRBV3-2 | TGTGCCAGCAGCCAAGCTCCGACAGGGGCCGCGAATCAGCCCCAGCATTTT | CASSQAPTGAANQPQHF
TRBJ1-1 | - | - | TRBV6-5 | TGTGCCAGCAGCCTGGGGGTGGGGGGTCCCACTGAAGCTTTCTTT | CASSLGVGGPTEAFF
TRBJ1-1 | - | - | TRBV7-2 | TGTGCCAGCAGCTCAGTACCGACAGCAATGAACACTGAAGCTTTCTTT | CASSSVPTAMNTEAFF
TRBJ2-5 | - | - | TRBV7-3 | TGTGCCAGCAGCCCCGGGTCTCAAGAGACCCAGTACTTC | CASSPGSQETQYF
TRBJ1-3 | - | - | TRBV6-5 | TGTGCCAGCAGTCAGATTGTCGGAAACACCATATATTTT | CASSQIVGNTIYF
TRBJ2-3 | - | - | TRBV25-1 | TGTGCCAGCAGTGTGTTAGCAGATACGCAGTATTTT | CASSVLADTQYF